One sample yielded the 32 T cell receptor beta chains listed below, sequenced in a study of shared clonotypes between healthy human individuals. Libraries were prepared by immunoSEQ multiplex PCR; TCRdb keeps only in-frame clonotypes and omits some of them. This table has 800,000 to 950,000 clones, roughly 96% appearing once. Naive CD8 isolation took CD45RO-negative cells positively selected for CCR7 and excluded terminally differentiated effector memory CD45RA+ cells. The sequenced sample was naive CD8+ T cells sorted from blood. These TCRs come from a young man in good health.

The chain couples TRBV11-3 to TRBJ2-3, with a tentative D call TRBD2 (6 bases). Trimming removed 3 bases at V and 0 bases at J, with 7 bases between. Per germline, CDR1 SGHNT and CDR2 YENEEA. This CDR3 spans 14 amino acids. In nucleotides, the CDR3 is TGTGCCAGCAGCTTTAGCGGTAGCACAGATACGCAGTATTTT. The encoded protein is CASSFSGSTDTQYF.

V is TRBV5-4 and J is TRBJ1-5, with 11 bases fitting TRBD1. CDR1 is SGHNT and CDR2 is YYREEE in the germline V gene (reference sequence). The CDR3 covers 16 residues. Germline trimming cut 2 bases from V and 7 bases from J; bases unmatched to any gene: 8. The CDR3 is CASSFPGQGDRQPQHF. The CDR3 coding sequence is TGTGCCAGCAGCTTCCCGGGACAGGGGGATCGACAGCCCCAGCATTTT.

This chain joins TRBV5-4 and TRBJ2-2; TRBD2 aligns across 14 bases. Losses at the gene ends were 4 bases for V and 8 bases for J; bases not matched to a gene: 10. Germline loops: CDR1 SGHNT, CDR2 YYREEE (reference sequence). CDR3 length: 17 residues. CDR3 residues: CASSAIGTSGSWGELFF. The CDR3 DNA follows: TGTGCCAGCAGCGCAATAGGGACTAGCGGGAGTTGGGGGGAGCTGTTTTTT.

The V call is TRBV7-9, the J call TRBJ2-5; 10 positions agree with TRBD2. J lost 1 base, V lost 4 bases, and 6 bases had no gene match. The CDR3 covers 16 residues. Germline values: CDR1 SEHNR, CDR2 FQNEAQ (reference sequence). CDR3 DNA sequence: TGTGCCAGCAGCTCACGGACTAGCGGCATCCAAGAGACCCAGTACTTC. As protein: CASSSRTSGIQETQYF.

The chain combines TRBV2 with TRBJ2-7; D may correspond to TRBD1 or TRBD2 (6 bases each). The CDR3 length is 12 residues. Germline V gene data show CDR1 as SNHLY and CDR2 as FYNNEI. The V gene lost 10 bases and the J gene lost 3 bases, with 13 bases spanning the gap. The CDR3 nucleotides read TGTGCCACCTTTAAGGGGGGCTACGAGCAGTACTTC. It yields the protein CATFKGGYEQYF.

The CDR3 reads CASSPVAGEQFF. The DNA of the CDR3 is TGCGCCAGCAGCCCCGTAGCGGGAGAGCAGTTCTTC. This sequence joins TRBV5-1 and TRBJ2-1, with 8 bases matching TRBD2. CDR1 is SGHRS, CDR2 YFSETQ, per germline. CDR3 length equals 12 residues. V lost 4 bases and J lost 10; bases outside the gene matches: 4.

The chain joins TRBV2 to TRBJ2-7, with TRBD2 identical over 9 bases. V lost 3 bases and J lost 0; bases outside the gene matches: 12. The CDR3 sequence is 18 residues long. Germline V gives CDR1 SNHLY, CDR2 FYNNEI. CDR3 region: CASSDFDPGLATSYEQYF. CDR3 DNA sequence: TGTGCCAGCAGTGACTTCGATCCGGGACTAGCTACCTCCTACGAGCAGTACTTC.

CDR3: CASILLSYEQYF. CDR3 nucleotide sequence: TGTGCCAGCATTCTCTTATCCTACGAGCAGTACTTC. V and J are TRBV2 and TRBJ2-7; unclear D gene. CDR1 and CDR2 from the germline V gene are SNHLY and FYNNEI. V was trimmed by 7 bases and J by 1 base, leaving 8 bases between them. The CDR3 is made up of 12 amino acids.

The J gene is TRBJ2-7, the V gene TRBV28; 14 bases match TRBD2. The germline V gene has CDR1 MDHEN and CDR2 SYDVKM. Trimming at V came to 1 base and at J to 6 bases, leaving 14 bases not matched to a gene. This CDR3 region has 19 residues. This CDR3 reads CASSLLGTSGSGIRGEQYF. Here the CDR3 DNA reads TGTGCCAGCAGTTTATTGGGGACTAGCGGGAGCGGCATCCGTGGCGAGCAGTACTTC. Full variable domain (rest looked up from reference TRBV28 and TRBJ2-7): DVKVTQSSRYLVKRTGEKVFLECVQDMDHENMFWYRQDPGLGLRLIYFSYDVKMKEKGDIPEGYSVSREKKERFSLILESASTNQTSMYLCASSLLGTSGSGIRGEQYFGPGTRLTVT.

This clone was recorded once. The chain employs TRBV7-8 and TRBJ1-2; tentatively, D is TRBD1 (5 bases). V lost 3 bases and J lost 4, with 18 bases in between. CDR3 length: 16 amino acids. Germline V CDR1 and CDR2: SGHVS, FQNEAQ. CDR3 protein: CASSLSGGLQPYGYTF. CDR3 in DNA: TGTGCCAGCAGCTTGTCGGGGGGTTTGCAGCCCTATGGCTACACCTTC.

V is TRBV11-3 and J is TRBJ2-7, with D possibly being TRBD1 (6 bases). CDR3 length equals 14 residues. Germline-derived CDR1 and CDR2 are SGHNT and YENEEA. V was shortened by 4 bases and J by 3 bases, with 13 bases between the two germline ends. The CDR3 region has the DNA TGTGCCAGCAGCTCGGGACATAATGGCTACGAGCAGTACTTC. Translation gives CASSSGHNGYEQYF.

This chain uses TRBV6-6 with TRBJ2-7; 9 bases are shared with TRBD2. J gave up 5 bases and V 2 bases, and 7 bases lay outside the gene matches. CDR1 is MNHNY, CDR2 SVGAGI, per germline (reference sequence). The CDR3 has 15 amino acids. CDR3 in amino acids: CASSYGREGLNEQYF. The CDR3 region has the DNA TGTGCCAGCAGTTACGGGCGGGAGGGCCTCAACGAGCAGTACTTC.

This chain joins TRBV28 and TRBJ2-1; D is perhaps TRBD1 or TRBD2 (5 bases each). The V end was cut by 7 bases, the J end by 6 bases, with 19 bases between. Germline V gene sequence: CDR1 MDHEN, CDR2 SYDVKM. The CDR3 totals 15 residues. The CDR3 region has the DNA TGTGCCAGCACCCTCGGGACGCTAAGGGGCAATGAGCAGTTCTTC. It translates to CASTLGTLRGNEQFF.

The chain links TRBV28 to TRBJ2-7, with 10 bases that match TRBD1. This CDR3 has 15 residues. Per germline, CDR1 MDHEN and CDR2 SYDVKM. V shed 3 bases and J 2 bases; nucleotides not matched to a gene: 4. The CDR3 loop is CASSFRGTGAYEQYF. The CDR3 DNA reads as TGTGCCAGCAGTTTTCGTGGGACAGGGGCCTACGAGCAGTACTTC.

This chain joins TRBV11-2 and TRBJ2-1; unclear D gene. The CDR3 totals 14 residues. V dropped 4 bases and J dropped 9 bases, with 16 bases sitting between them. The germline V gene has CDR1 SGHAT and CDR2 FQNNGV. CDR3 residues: CASSSSVLVSEQFF. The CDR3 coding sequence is TGTGCCAGCAGCTCGTCGGTTTTAGTAAGTGAGCAGTTCTTC.

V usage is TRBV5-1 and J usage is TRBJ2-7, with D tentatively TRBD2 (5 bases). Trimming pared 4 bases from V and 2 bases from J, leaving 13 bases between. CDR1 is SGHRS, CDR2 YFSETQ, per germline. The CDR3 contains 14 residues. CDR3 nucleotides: TGCGCCAGCAGCGAGGGCGCCCGACCCTACGAGCAGTACTTC. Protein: CASSEGARPYEQYF.

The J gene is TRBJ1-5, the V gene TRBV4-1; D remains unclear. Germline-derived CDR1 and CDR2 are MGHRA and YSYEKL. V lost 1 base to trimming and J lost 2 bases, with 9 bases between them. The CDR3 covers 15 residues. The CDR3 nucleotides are TGCGCCAGCAGCCAAGCACTCGGGGGCAATCAGCCCCAGCATTTT. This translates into CASSQALGGNQPQHF.

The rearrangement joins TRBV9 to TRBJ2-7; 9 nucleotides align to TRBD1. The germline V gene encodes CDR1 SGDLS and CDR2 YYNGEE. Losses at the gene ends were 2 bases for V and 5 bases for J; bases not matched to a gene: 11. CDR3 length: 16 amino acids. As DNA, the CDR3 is TGTGCCAGCAGCGTTAATTCCGGACAGGGGATGGACGAGCAGTACTTC. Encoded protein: CASSVNSGQGMDEQYF.

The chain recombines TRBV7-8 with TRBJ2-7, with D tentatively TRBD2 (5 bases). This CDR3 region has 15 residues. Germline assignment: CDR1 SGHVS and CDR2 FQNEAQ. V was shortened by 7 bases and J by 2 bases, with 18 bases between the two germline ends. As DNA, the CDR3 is TGTGCCAGCACCTCCTATAGTCGGGGTACCTACGAGCAGTACTTC. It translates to CASTSYSRGTYEQYF.

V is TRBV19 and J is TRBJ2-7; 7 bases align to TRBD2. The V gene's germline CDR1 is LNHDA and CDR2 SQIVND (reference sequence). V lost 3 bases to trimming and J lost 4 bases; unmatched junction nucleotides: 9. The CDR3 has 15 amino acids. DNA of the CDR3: TGTGCCAGTAGTATTAAGCGGGGTCAGCCATACGAGCAGTACTTC. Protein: CASSIKRGQPYEQYF. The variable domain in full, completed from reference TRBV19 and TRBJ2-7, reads DGGITQSPKYLFRKEGQNVTLSCEQNLNHDAMYWYRQDPGQGLRLIYYSQIVNDFQKGDIAEGYSVSREKKESFPLTVTSAQKNPTAFYLCASSIKRGQPYEQYFGPGTRLTVT.

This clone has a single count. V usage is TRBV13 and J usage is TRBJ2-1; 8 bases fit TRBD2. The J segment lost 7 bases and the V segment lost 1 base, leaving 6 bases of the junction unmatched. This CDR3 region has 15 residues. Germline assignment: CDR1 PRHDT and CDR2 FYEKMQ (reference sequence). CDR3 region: CASSLALAEGNEQFF. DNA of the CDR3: TGTGCCAGCAGCTTAGCACTAGCGGAAGGGAATGAGCAGTTCTTC.

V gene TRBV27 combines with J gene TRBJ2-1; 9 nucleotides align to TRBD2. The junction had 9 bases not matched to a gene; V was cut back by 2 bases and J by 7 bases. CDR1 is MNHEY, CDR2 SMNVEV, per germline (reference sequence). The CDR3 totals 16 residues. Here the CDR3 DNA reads TGTGCCAGCAGTTTAGGGGCGGGAGGGATAGGGAATGAGCAGTTCTTC. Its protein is CASSLGAGGIGNEQFF.

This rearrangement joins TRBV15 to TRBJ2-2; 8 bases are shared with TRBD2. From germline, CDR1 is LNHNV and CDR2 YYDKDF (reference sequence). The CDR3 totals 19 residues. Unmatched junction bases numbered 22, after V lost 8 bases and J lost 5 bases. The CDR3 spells CATARGWTDGRARTGELFF. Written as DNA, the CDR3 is TGTGCCACCGCGCGAGGCTGGACGGACGGGAGGGCCCGGACCGGGGAGCTGTTTTTT.

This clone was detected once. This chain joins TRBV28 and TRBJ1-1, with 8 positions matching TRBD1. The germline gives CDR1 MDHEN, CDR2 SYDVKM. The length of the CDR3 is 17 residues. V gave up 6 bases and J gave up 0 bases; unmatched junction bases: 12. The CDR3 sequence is CASSPDRGRWVNTEAFF. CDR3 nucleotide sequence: TGTGCCAGCAGCCCAGACAGGGGTCGTTGGGTGAACACTGAAGCTTTCTTT.

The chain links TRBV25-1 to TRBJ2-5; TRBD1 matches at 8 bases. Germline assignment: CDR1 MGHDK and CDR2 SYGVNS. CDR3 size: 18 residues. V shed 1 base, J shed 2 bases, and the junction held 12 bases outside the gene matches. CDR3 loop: CASSEFLPPRQGQETQYF. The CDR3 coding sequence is TGTGCCAGCAGTGAATTTTTACCCCCCAGACAGGGGCAAGAGACCCAGTACTTC.

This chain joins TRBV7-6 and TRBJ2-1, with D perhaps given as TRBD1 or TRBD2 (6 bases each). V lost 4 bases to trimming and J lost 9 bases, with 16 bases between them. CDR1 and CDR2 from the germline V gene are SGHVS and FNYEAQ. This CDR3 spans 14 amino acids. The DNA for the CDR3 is TGTGCCAGCAGCTCCTATAGCGGAGGGGGTGAGCAGTTCTTC. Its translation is CASSSYSGGGEQFF.

This CDR3 reads CATSRGMAYEQYF. The CDR3 DNA is TGTGCCACCAGCCGGGGCATGGCTTACGAGCAGTACTTC. This chain connects TRBV15 to TRBJ2-7; perhaps D is TRBD1 or TRBD2 (5 bases each). The CDR3 extends over 13 amino acids. Trimming took off 5 bases at V and 4 bases at J, with 12 bases between the two ends. The germline CDR1 and CDR2 sequences are LNHNV and YYDKDF (reference sequence). Variable domain in full (rest from reference TRBV15 and TRBJ2-7): DAMVIQNPRYQVTQFGKPVTLSCSQTLNHNVMYWYQQKSSQAPKLLFHYYDKDFNNEADTPDNFQSRRPNTSFCFLDIRSPGLGDTAMYLCATSRGMAYEQYFGPGTRLTVT.

The CDR3 nucleotides read TGTGCCAGCAGTTTATGGGCTAGCGAAGATGAGCAGTTCTTC. This gives the protein CASSLWASEDEQFF. The rearrangement links TRBV27 to TRBJ2-1; the D gene is possibly TRBD2 (6 bases). Germline-derived CDR1 and CDR2 are MNHEY and SMNVEV (reference sequence). This CDR3 is 14 amino acids long. Trimming took 1 base from V and 8 from J, leaving 12 bases between them.

CDR3 nucleotide sequence: TGTGCCAGCACGTCAGCGGGACCCCTCAGAGGTCATGAGCAGTTCTTC. Its protein is CASTSAGPLRGHEQFF. The V and J genes are TRBV28 and TRBJ2-1, with 7 bases matching TRBD2. With 7 bases clipped from V and 8 bases from J, the junction kept 17 bases outside the gene matches. Germline assignment: CDR1 MDHEN and CDR2 SYDVKM. This CDR3 has 16 residues. The full variable domain, its missing parts supplied by reference TRBV28 and TRBJ2-1, is DVKVTQSSRYLVKRTGEKVFLECVQDMDHENMFWYRQDPGLGLRLIYFSYDVKMKEKGDIPEGYSVSREKKERFSLILESASTNQTSMYLCASTSAGPLRGHEQFFGPGTRLTVL.

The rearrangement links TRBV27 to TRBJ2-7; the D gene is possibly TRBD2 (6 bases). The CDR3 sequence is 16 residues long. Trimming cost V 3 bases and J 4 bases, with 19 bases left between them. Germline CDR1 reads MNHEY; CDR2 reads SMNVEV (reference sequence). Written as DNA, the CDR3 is TGTGCCAGCAGTTTGTCGTACTGGTCGGCGGGGTACGAGCAGTACTTC. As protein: CASSLSYWSAGYEQYF.

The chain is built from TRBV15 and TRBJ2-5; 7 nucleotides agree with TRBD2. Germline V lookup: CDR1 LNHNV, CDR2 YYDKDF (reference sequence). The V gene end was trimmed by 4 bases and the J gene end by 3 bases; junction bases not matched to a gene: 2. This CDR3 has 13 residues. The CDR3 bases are TGTGCCACCAGCACCGGACTAGAAGAGACCCAGTACTTC. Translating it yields CATSTGLEETQYF.

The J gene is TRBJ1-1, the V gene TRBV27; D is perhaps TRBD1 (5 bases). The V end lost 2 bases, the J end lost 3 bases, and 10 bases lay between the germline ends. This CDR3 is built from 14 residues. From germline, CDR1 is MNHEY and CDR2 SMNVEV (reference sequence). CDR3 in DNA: TGTGCCAGCAGTTTAGGGGGTCGGGACACTGAAGCTTTCTTT. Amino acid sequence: CASSLGGRDTEAFF.